These 7 T cell receptor beta chains were sequenced from one sample in a study of T cells in Graves' hyperthyroidism and ophthalmopathy. Authors of the study amplified TCR beta CDR3 regions from RNA transcripts. A set of HTBI primers served as the primers for a first-round RT-PCR of the TCR CDR3. TCRdb processed the multiplex PCR reads anew with MiXCR; each CDR3 protein has one entry. This sample carries 550,000 to 600,000 distinct CDR3 sequences, over 15% of them seen once, and the ten largest clones take 18%. Sequenced sample: blood. These receptors all come from a woman aged 18-29 years with Graves' hyperthyroidism.

This clonotype was seen only a few times. V usage is TRBV5-1 and J usage is TRBJ1-4; a weak D match, TRBD1 (6 bases). The CDR3 spans 15 residues. Germline assignment: CDR1 SGHRS and CDR2 YFSETQ. V gave up 2 bases and J gave up 2 bases, with 10 bases separating them. CDR3 protein: CASSLTGRTNEKLFF. CDR3 DNA sequence: TGCGCCAGCAGCTTAACAGGGAGGACTAATGAAAAACTGTTTTTT.

On this clonotype: A much larger clone sits a single nucleotide away, making a read error possible. The chain combines TRBV7-9 with TRBJ2-1, with 8 bases lining up with TRBD1. The CDR3 covers 14 residues. V shed 1 base, J shed 10 bases, and the junction held 6 bases outside the gene matches. Germline V gene lookup returns CDR1 SEHNR and CDR2 FQNEAQ (reference sequence). DNA for the CDR3: TGTGCCAGCAGCTTAGTGGACAGGGAATCGGAGCAGTTCTTC. Translation gives CASSLVDRESEQFF.

This clonotype was observed at least ten times. This sequence joins TRBV27 and TRBJ2-7; 10 bases match TRBD2. This CDR3 contains 15 residues. Germline-derived CDR1 and CDR2 are MNHEY and SMNVEV (reference sequence). The V gene end was trimmed by 3 bases and the J gene end by 5 bases; junction bases not matched to a gene: 7. CDR3 bases: TGTGCCAGCAGTTTCGCAGCGGGAGGGTTCCACGAGCAGTACTTC. Translation: CASSFAAGGFHEQYF.

V usage is TRBV5-5 and J usage is TRBJ2-2, with 8 bases that match TRBD2. Germline CDR1 SGHKS, CDR2 YYEKEE (reference sequence). This CDR3 contains 18 residues. V trimming: 2 bases; J trimming: 0 bases; junction bases outside the gene matches: 9. The CDR3 region has the DNA TGTGCCAGCAGCTTCAAAGGGCTAGCGGGTGCGAACACCGGGGAGCTGTTTTTT. Translated: CASSFKGLAGANTGELFF.

This clonotype appeared many times. The chain recombines TRBV18 with TRBJ1-6, with D tentatively TRBD1 (5 bases). Trimming took off 5 bases at V and 6 bases at J, with 11 bases between the two ends. The CDR3 runs to 14 residues. Germline CDR1 is KGHSH and CDR2 is LQKENI. The CDR3 region is CASSADSFNSPLHF. The CDR3 DNA sequence: TGTGCCAGCTCAGCAGACAGCTTTAATTCACCCCTCCACTTT.

There are many counts of this clonotype. DNA for the CDR3: TGTGCCAGCAGTGACCCCACCAATACGCAGTATTTT. It yields the protein CASSDPTNTQYF. This chain links TRBV2 with TRBJ2-3; no clear D gene. The CDR3 is 12 amino acids. V lost 3 bases and J lost 7, with 8 bases in between. CDR1 SNHLY and CDR2 FYNNEI come from the germline V gene.

V and J are TRBV20-1 and TRBJ2-5; TRBD2 matches at 8 bases. The CDR3 sequence is 13 residues long. J lost 5 bases, V lost 3 bases, and 5 bases had no gene match. The V gene's germline CDR1 is DFQATT and CDR2 SNEGSKA (reference sequence). The DNA for the CDR3 is TGCAGTGCTAGCGCGGGGGGAGGGGAGACCCAGTACTTC. Protein: CSASAGGGETQYF.